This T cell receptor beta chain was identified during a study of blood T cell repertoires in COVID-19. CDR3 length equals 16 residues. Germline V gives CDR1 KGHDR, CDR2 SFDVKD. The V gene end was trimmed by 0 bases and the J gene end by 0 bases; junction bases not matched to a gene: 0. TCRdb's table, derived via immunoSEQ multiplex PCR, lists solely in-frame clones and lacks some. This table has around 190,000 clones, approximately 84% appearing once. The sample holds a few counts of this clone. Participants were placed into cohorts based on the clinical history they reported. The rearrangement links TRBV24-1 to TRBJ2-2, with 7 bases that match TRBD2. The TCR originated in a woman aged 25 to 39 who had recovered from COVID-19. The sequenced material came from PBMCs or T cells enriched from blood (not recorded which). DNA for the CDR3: TGTGCCACCAGTGATTTGCGGGAGGCGAACACCGGGGAGCTGTTTTTT. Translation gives CATSDLREANTGELFF.